Listed here are 14 T cell receptor beta chains from one sample, sequenced in a study of T cell responses to AZD1222 COVID-19 vaccine. Libraries were prepared by immunoSEQ multiplex PCR; TCRdb keeps only in-frame clonotypes and omits some of them. The sample carries 200,000 to 250,000 clones, 94% recorded once. This specimen consisted of peripheral blood, obtained 28 days after the second dose of the MenACWY control vaccine. All receptors derive from an adult who received the MenACWY meningococcal vaccine as a control.

The rearrangement links TRBV27 to TRBJ2-7; possible D gene TRBD2, 6 bases. The germline V and J ends were trimmed by 6 bases and 3 bases, with 15 bases remaining between them. The CDR3 has 14 residues. Germline values: CDR1 MNHEY, CDR2 SMNVEV (reference sequence). This CDR3 is CASSPVGGNYEQYF. Written as DNA, the CDR3 is TGTGCCAGCAGCCCAGTGGGAGGAAACTACGAGCAGTACTTC.

The gene calls are TRBV28 and TRBJ1-1; a weak D match, TRBD1 (5 bases). The CDR3 runs to 15 residues. Trimming pared 6 bases from V and 5 bases from J, leaving 19 bases between. Germline V gives CDR1 MDHEN, CDR2 SYDVKM. CDR3 nucleotide sequence: TGTGCCAGCAGACCCGGGACCAATGAAGGAACTGAAGCTTTCTTT. Its protein product is CASRPGTNEGTEAFF. Combining the CDR3 with reference TRBV28 and TRBJ1-1 gives the whole variable domain DVKVTQSSRYLVKRTGEKVFLECVQDMDHENMFWYRQDPGLGLRLIYFSYDVKMKEKGDIPEGYSVSREKKERFSLILESASTNQTSMYLCASRPGTNEGTEAFFGQGTRLTVV.

The rearrangement links TRBV9 to TRBJ1-1, with TRBD1 as a possible D gene (5 bases). Trimming left V 1 base short and J 2 bases short, with 12 bases between. This CDR3 is built from 15 residues. Per the germline V gene, CDR1 is SGDLS and CDR2 is YYNGEE. The DNA of the CDR3 is TGTGCCAGCAGCGTACAGGGTGGGCGAAACACTGAAGCTTTCTTT. Amino acid sequence: CASSVQGGRNTEAFF.

The genes are TRBV6-4 and TRBJ1-6, with D perhaps matching TRBD1 (5 bases). The CDR3 has 14 residues. Trimming pared 3 bases from V and 6 bases from J, leaving 9 bases between. Germline CDR1 and CDR2: MRHNA and SNTAGT. The CDR3 spells CASSEGVGNSPLHF. The CDR3, as DNA: TGTGCCAGCAGTGAAGGGGTTGGTAATTCACCCCTCCACTTT.

The chain couples TRBV9 to TRBJ1-1; 7 bases map to TRBD1. Unmatched junction bases numbered 5, after V lost 3 bases and J lost 3 bases. Germline V gene sequence: CDR1 SGDLS, CDR2 YYNGEE. The CDR3 spans 14 residues. The CDR3: CASSATGVDTEAFF. For the CDR3, the DNA is TGTGCCAGCAGCGCAACAGGGGTTGACACTGAAGCTTTCTTT.

The V call is TRBV9, the J call TRBJ2-1; tentatively, D is TRBD1 (5 bases). This CDR3 region has 15 residues. Germline lookup yields CDR1 SGDLS and CDR2 YYNGEE. V lost 0 bases to trimming and J lost 2 bases, with 9 bases between them. As DNA, the CDR3 is TGTGCCAGCAGCGTAGGCAGGGCAACCTACAATGAGCAGTTCTTC. It translates to CASSVGRATYNEQFF.

The chain uses TRBV10-2 and TRBJ2-7; TRBD2 matches 8 bases. The CDR3 spans 18 residues. From germline, CDR1 is WSHSY and CDR2 SAAADI. V lost 2 bases to trimming and J lost 3 bases; unmatched junction nucleotides: 15. Written as DNA, the CDR3 is TGCGCCAGCAGTGAGGAGCGGGGGCGTCCCGCGTCGGACTACGAGCAGTACTTC. Protein: CASSEERGRPASDYEQYF.

This chain joins TRBV4-1 and TRBJ2-1; D gene unclear. Germline values: CDR1 MGHRA, CDR2 YSYEKL. V dropped 0 bases and J dropped 7 bases, with 13 bases sitting between them. CDR3 size: 15 residues. The CDR3 spells CASSQDYGLMNEQFF. The CDR3 DNA reads TGCGCCAGCAGCCAAGATTACGGCCTTATGAATGAGCAGTTCTTC.

V gene TRBV5-8 combines with J gene TRBJ2-2; 14 bases line up with TRBD2. CDR1 and CDR2 from the germline V gene are SGHTS and YDEGEE. Unmatched junction bases numbered 9, after V lost 4 bases and J lost 1 base. This CDR3 is built from 19 residues. CDR3 nucleotide sequence: TGTGCCAGCAGCCCATTACCTGGACTAGCGGGGGGGAACACCGGGGAGCTGTTTTTT. It yields the protein CASSPLPGLAGGNTGELFF.

The chain carries TRBV19 and TRBJ1-1; D gene ambiguous. V dropped 3 bases and J dropped 0 bases, with 8 bases sitting between them. Germline CDR1 reads LNHDA; CDR2 reads SQIVND (reference sequence). This CDR3 comprises 14 residues. CDR3 sequence reads: CASSIGTLNTEAFF. DNA for the CDR3: TGTGCCAGTAGTATCGGCACTTTGAACACTGAAGCTTTCTTT.

This chain connects TRBV4-1 to TRBJ1-1; no firm D call. Germline CDR1 MGHRA, CDR2 YSYEKL. This CDR3 is built from 13 residues. Trimming left V 1 base short and J 1 base short, with 4 bases between. This CDR3 reads CASSQVANTEAFF. The CDR3 DNA is TGCGCCAGCAGCCAAGTCGCGAACACTGAAGCTTTCTTT.

This rearrangement joins TRBV3-1 (or the pseudogene TRBV3-2) to TRBJ1-1; the D gene is possibly TRBD1 (6 bases). Germline V gives CDR1 LGHDT, CDR2 YNNKEL (reference sequence). This CDR3 contains 15 residues. V dropped 5 bases and J dropped 5 bases, with 18 bases sitting between them. CDR3 sequence reads: CASSTLGGQGTEAFF. CDR3 bases: TGTGCCAGCAGCACGCTGGGGGGCCAGGGGACTGAAGCTTTCTTT.

V and J are TRBV15 and TRBJ2-1; 7 bases are a match to TRBD1. V was pared by 9 bases and J by 2 bases, with 13 bases of the junction left unmatched. Looked up from germline, CDR1 is LNHNV and CDR2 is YYDKDF (reference sequence). This CDR3 spans 16 amino acids. Here the CDR3 reads CATGDRAAATYNEQFF. CDR3 nucleotide sequence: TGTGCCACGGGCGACAGGGCAGCGGCAACCTACAATGAGCAGTTCTTC.

The chain combines TRBV19 with TRBJ2-3; D gene unclear. V was trimmed by 7 bases and J by 5 bases, leaving 19 bases between them. Germline values: CDR1 LNHDA, CDR2 SQIVND (reference sequence). The CDR3 is made up of 15 amino acids. CDR3 amino acids: CASTTKKGRQDTQYF. As DNA, the CDR3 is TGTGCCAGTACCACGAAAAAGGGCCGACAAGATACGCAGTATTTT.